This is a list of T cell receptor beta chains from one sample in a study of T cell responses to AZD1222 COVID-19 vaccine. Data came from immunoSEQ multiplex PCR; TCRdb stores just in-frame clones and leaves some out. The sample consists of roughly 100,000 clones, 70% to 90% of them appearing once. The sequencing here drew on peripheral blood, taken on day 0 of AZD1222 vaccination. These receptors all stem from an adult in good health. Each CDR3 is given with its conserved first and last residue. The D gene is left open where the match is weak. Expanded clones get a size class; other rows say once, few or many, or leave the size out.

abundance: once
j_gene: TRBJ2-7
d_gene: TRBD1
v_gene: TRBV29-1
CDR3nt: TGCAGCGCCCGGACAGGGGGAAAGAGGGAGCAGTACTTC
CDR3aa: CSARTGGKREQYF

abundance: .
j_gene: TRBJ2-2
d_gene: TRBD1
v_gene: TRBV12-5
CDR3nt: TGTGCTAGTGGTTGGACAGGGGGGAACACCGGGGAGCTGTTTTTT
CDR3aa: CASGWTGGNTGELFF

abundance: .
j_gene: TRBJ1-2
d_gene: TRBD1
v_gene: TRBV29-1
CDR3nt: TGCAGCGCCGGGACAGCTAACTATGGCTACACCTTC
CDR3aa: CSAGTANYGYTF

abundance: .
j_gene: TRBJ1-1
d_gene: TRBD1
v_gene: TRBV27
CDR3nt: TGTGCCAGCAGTTTTCCGGGACAGGAAGCTTTCTTT
CDR3aa: CASSFPGQEAFF

abundance: once
j_gene: TRBJ2-3
d_gene: TRBD2
v_gene: TRBV7-3
CDR3nt: TGTGCCAGCAGCACCGGGACTAGCGCAGATACGCAGTATTTT
CDR3aa: CASSTGTSADTQYF

abundance: .
j_gene: TRBJ1-5
d_gene: TRBD1
v_gene: TRBV19
CDR3nt: TGTGCCAGTAGTGGGACAGGGGGCGGTCAGCCCCAGCATTTT
CDR3aa: CASSGTGGGQPQHF

abundance: .
j_gene: TRBJ2-1
d_gene: .
v_gene: TRBV4-2
CDR3nt: TGTGCCAGCAGCCAAGATCGGGGCCGGGAGTTCCCCCACAATGAGCAGTTCTTC
CDR3aa: CASSQDRGREFPHNEQFF

abundance: .
j_gene: TRBJ2-7
d_gene: .
v_gene: TRBV27
CDR3nt: TGTGCCAGCAGTTTATTAGCGGACTCCTACGAGCAGTACTTC
CDR3aa: CASSLLADSYEQYF

abundance: .
j_gene: TRBJ1-2
d_gene: .
v_gene: TRBV10-3
CDR3nt: TGTGCCATCAGTGAGTCTGGAATTAGCTATGGCTACACCTTC
CDR3aa: CAISESGISYGYTF

abundance: .
j_gene: TRBJ1-2
d_gene: .
v_gene: TRBV18
CDR3nt: TGTGCCAGTTCACCATCCGGAGAGAGCTATGGCTACACCTTC
CDR3aa: CASSPSGESYGYTF

abundance: .
j_gene: TRBJ2-7
d_gene: .
v_gene: TRBV10-1
CDR3nt: TGCGCCAGCAGTGGGACTGAGCTGTACTTC
CDR3aa: CASSGTELYF

abundance: .
j_gene: TRBJ1-3
d_gene: .
v_gene: TRBV20-1
CDR3nt: TGCAGTAAGGGAAACACCATATATTTT
CDR3aa: CSKGNTIYF

abundance: few
j_gene: TRBJ2-3
d_gene: .
v_gene: TRBV19
CDR3nt: TGTGCCAGTATTACGCCTTTCACAGATACGCAGTATTTT
CDR3aa: CASITPFTDTQYF

abundance: .
j_gene: TRBJ2-2
d_gene: .
v_gene: TRBV9
CDR3nt: TGTGCCAGCAGCGTAGGAGGGGCGAACACCGGGGAGCTGTTTTTT
CDR3aa: CASSVGGANTGELFF

abundance: .
j_gene: TRBJ1-1
d_gene: .
v_gene: TRBV9
CDR3nt: TGTGCCAGCAGCTTCGGACAGAACACTGAAGCTTTCTTT
CDR3aa: CASSFGQNTEAFF

abundance: .
j_gene: TRBJ2-1
d_gene: .
v_gene: TRBV5-4
CDR3nt: TGTGCCAGCAGCTTGACGGCGGGACGAACCTACAATGAGCAGTTCTTC
CDR3aa: CASSLTAGRTYNEQFF

abundance: .
j_gene: TRBJ1-6
d_gene: .
v_gene: TRBV7-2
CDR3nt: TGTGCCAGCACCCCAGTACAGGGTCGGCCTTCACCCCTCCACTTT
CDR3aa: CASTPVQGRPSPLHF

abundance: .
j_gene: TRBJ2-2
d_gene: .
v_gene: TRBV7-2
CDR3nt: TGTGCCAGCAGCTTAGCGAGGATCACCGGGGAGCTGTTTTTT
CDR3aa: CASSLARITGELFF

abundance: .
j_gene: TRBJ2-3
d_gene: .
v_gene: TRBV9
CDR3nt: TGTGCCAGCAGCGGGCCCACAGGGACCGGGGTAGATACGCAGTATTTT
CDR3aa: CASSGPTGTGVDTQYF

abundance: .
j_gene: TRBJ1-1
d_gene: .
v_gene: TRBV4-3
CDR3nt: TGCGCCAGCAGCCAGACCGGGACACTGAACACTGAAGCTTTCTTT
CDR3aa: CASSQTGTLNTEAFF

abundance: .
j_gene: TRBJ2-2
d_gene: TRBD2
v_gene: TRBV30
CDR3nt: TGTGCCTGGATCATAGCGGGAGGGACCGGGGAGCTGTTTTTT
CDR3aa: CAWIIAGGTGELFF

abundance: .
j_gene: TRBJ2-5
d_gene: .
v_gene: TRBV7-9
CDR3nt: TGTGCCAGCAGCTTTCAGCACCAAGAGACCCAGTACTTC
CDR3aa: CASSFQHQETQYF

abundance: .
j_gene: TRBJ1-1
d_gene: .
v_gene: TRBV5-4
CDR3nt: TGTGCCAGCAGCTTCTTTGGTGTAACTGAAGCTTTCTTT
CDR3aa: CASSFFGVTEAFF

abundance: .
j_gene: TRBJ1-6
d_gene: .
v_gene: TRBV19
CDR3nt: TGTGCCAGTAGTATCGGCCGGGACTCACCCCTCCACTTT
CDR3aa: CASSIGRDSPLHF

abundance: once
j_gene: TRBJ2-7
d_gene: .
v_gene: TRBV2
CDR3nt: TGTGCCAGCACGCAGCCGAGTTCCTACGAGCAGTACTTC
CDR3aa: CASTQPSSYEQYF

abundance: .
j_gene: TRBJ1-2
d_gene: TRBD1
v_gene: TRBV24-1
CDR3nt: TGTGCCACCAGTGATTCCCGACAGGGGAACAACTATGGCTACACCTTC
CDR3aa: CATSDSRQGNNYGYTF

abundance: .
j_gene: TRBJ1-2
d_gene: TRBD1
v_gene: TRBV29-1
CDR3nt: TGCAGCGTGGCTTCTTCTACAGGGGACTATGGCTACACCTTC
CDR3aa: CSVASSTGDYGYTF

abundance: .
j_gene: TRBJ2-1
d_gene: .
v_gene: TRBV12-3/TRBV12-4
CDR3nt: TGTGCCAGCACCCTCTCGGGTTACAATGAGCAGTTCTTC
CDR3aa: CASTLSGYNEQFF

abundance: .
j_gene: TRBJ2-7
d_gene: TRBD2
v_gene: TRBV29-1
CDR3nt: TGCAGCGTTGATAGCGGGAGGAGCTACGAGCAGTACTTC
CDR3aa: CSVDSGRSYEQYF

abundance: once
j_gene: TRBJ2-7
d_gene: .
v_gene: TRBV4-2
CDR3nt: TGTGCCAGCAGCCAAGGTATTTCGGGAGTCACCTACGAGCAGTACTTC
CDR3aa: CASSQGISGVTYEQYF

abundance: .
j_gene: TRBJ1-5
d_gene: .
v_gene: TRBV2
CDR3nt: TGTGCCAGCAGTGAAGGTAGGGGGCCCCAGCATTTT
CDR3aa: CASSEGRGPQHF

abundance: .
j_gene: TRBJ1-2
d_gene: .
v_gene: TRBV4-3
CDR3nt: TGCGCCAGCAGCGGTGGGGGGCGATGGAATGGCTACACCTTC
CDR3aa: CASSGGGRWNGYTF

abundance: .
j_gene: TRBJ2-1
d_gene: .
v_gene: TRBV7-2
CDR3nt: TGTGCCAGCAGCTTAGTCAGTCCTTCCTACAATGAGCAGTTCTTC
CDR3aa: CASSLVSPSYNEQFF

abundance: .
j_gene: TRBJ2-3
d_gene: .
v_gene: TRBV5-1
CDR3nt: TGCGCCAGCAGTACTACAGATACGCAGTATTTT
CDR3aa: CASSTTDTQYF

abundance: few
j_gene: TRBJ1-1
d_gene: .
v_gene: TRBV30
CDR3nt: TGTGCCCGAGGGGGGCGGTCGTTGAACACTGAAGCTTTCTTT
CDR3aa: CARGGRSLNTEAFF

abundance: .
j_gene: TRBJ2-1
d_gene: TRBD1
v_gene: TRBV29-1
CDR3nt: TGCAGCGTACCCTTCTCGCCGACAGGGGGAATCTACAATGAGCAGTTCTTC
CDR3aa: CSVPFSPTGGIYNEQFF

abundance: once
j_gene: TRBJ2-4
d_gene: .
v_gene: TRBV18
CDR3nt: TGTGCCAGCTCACCCACAGGCCTCCAAAACATTCAGTACTTC
CDR3aa: CASSPTGLQNIQYF

abundance: .
j_gene: TRBJ2-1
d_gene: .
v_gene: TRBV7-9
CDR3nt: TGTGCCAGCAGCTTGGGCCTAGTTGACAATGAGCAGTTCTTC
CDR3aa: CASSLGLVDNEQFF

abundance: .
j_gene: TRBJ2-7
d_gene: .
v_gene: TRBV6-5
CDR3nt: TGTGCCAGCAGTCAGACAGATTATTACGAGCAGTACTTC
CDR3aa: CASSQTDYYEQYF

abundance: once
j_gene: TRBJ2-3
d_gene: .
v_gene: TRBV10-2
CDR3nt: TGCGCCAGCAGTGAGTCGAGGCGGTTCACAGATACGCAGTATTTT
CDR3aa: CASSESRRFTDTQYF

abundance: .
j_gene: TRBJ2-1
d_gene: TRBD1
v_gene: TRBV7-8
CDR3nt: TGTGCCAGCAGCACCCGGACAGGAAGCTCCTACAATGAGCAGTTCTTC
CDR3aa: CASSTRTGSSYNEQFF

abundance: once
j_gene: TRBJ2-1
d_gene: .
v_gene: TRBV18
CDR3nt: TGTGCCAGCTCACCATCGCGGGACTCTCCAAATGAGCAGTTCTTC
CDR3aa: CASSPSRDSPNEQFF

abundance: .
j_gene: TRBJ2-1
d_gene: TRBD1
v_gene: TRBV11-3
CDR3nt: TGTGCCAGCAGCTTAGGGACAGGGGCGTACAATGAGCAGTTCTTC
CDR3aa: CASSLGTGAYNEQFF

abundance: once
j_gene: TRBJ2-3
d_gene: TRBD2
v_gene: TRBV7-2
CDR3nt: TGTGCCAGCAGCTTAGTTAGCCAGCGGGGTGCCACTAGCACAGATACGCAGTATTTT
CDR3aa: CASSLVSQRGATSTDTQYF

abundance: .
j_gene: TRBJ1-1
d_gene: .
v_gene: TRBV28
CDR3nt: TGTGCCAGCAGTACCCTTGGGGGGAACACTGAAGCTTTCTTT
CDR3aa: CASSTLGGNTEAFF

abundance: .
j_gene: TRBJ2-7
d_gene: .
v_gene: TRBV28
CDR3nt: TGTGCCAGCAGTCCCAGTCCAGGGGTTACCTCCTACGAGCAGTACTTC
CDR3aa: CASSPSPGVTSYEQYF

abundance: .
j_gene: TRBJ1-1
d_gene: .
v_gene: TRBV29-1
CDR3nt: TGCAGCGTTTCGATCGTAAGGAACATGAACACTGAAGCTTTCTTT
CDR3aa: CSVSIVRNMNTEAFF

abundance: .
j_gene: TRBJ1-2
d_gene: .
v_gene: TRBV29-1
CDR3nt: TGCAGCGTTGAGGCAGTCCTTAACTATGGCTACACCTTC
CDR3aa: CSVEAVLNYGYTF

abundance: .
j_gene: TRBJ2-3
d_gene: .
v_gene: TRBV7-2
CDR3nt: TGTGCCAGCAGCTTTCGGAGGGATAGGGCAGATACGCAGTATTTT
CDR3aa: CASSFRRDRADTQYF

abundance: once
j_gene: TRBJ2-3
d_gene: TRBD2
v_gene: TRBV24-1
CDR3nt: TGTGCCACCAGTGACGATAGCGGGACACCGCGCGGGTGGGACACAGATACGCAGTATTTT
CDR3aa: CATSDDSGTPRGWDTDTQYF

abundance: .
j_gene: TRBJ1-5
d_gene: TRBD1
v_gene: TRBV28
CDR3nt: TGTGCCAGCAGTGCCTATGACAGGGGAGATCAGCCCCAGCATTTT
CDR3aa: CASSAYDRGDQPQHF

abundance: .
j_gene: TRBJ2-5
d_gene: .
v_gene: TRBV10-3
CDR3nt: TGTGCCATCAGTCCCGGGACACTGGGAGAGACCCAGTACTTC
CDR3aa: CAISPGTLGETQYF

abundance: .
j_gene: TRBJ1-3
d_gene: .
v_gene: TRBV7-3
CDR3nt: TGTGCCAGCAGCCTGACCTGGGGAAACACCATATATTTT
CDR3aa: CASSLTWGNTIYF

abundance: .
j_gene: TRBJ2-1
d_gene: TRBD2
v_gene: TRBV2
CDR3nt: TGTGCCAGCAGCCAAGGTGCTAGCGGATACAATGAGCAGTTCTTC
CDR3aa: CASSQGASGYNEQFF

abundance: .
j_gene: TRBJ1-1
d_gene: .
v_gene: TRBV5-4
CDR3nt: TGTGCCAGCAGCTCTCCGGGATTCTCGAACACTGAAGCTTTCTTT
CDR3aa: CASSSPGFSNTEAFF

abundance: once
j_gene: TRBJ2-5
d_gene: .
v_gene: TRBV9
CDR3nt: TGTGCCAGCAAAGGAGCTGGAGAGACCCAGTACTTC
CDR3aa: CASKGAGETQYF

abundance: .
j_gene: TRBJ2-7
d_gene: .
v_gene: TRBV30
CDR3nt: TGTGCCTGGGGAACGACAGTACCCTACGAGCAGTACTTC
CDR3aa: CAWGTTVPYEQYF

abundance: .
j_gene: TRBJ1-3
d_gene: .
v_gene: TRBV12-3/TRBV12-4
CDR3nt: TGTGCAGACAGGTCCTCTGGAAACACCATATATTTT
CDR3aa: CADRSSGNTIYF

abundance: .
j_gene: TRBJ2-7
d_gene: .
v_gene: TRBV4-2
CDR3nt: TGTGCCAGCAGCCAAGGCCAGGGAGATTACGAGCAGTACTTC
CDR3aa: CASSQGQGDYEQYF

abundance: once
j_gene: TRBJ2-7
d_gene: TRBD2
v_gene: TRBV14
CDR3nt: TGTGCCAGCAGCCTTTCGGGACTAGCGGGCCTTTCCTACGAGCAGTACTTC
CDR3aa: CASSLSGLAGLSYEQYF